A selection of T cell receptor beta chains follows, all from one sample in a study of Graves' ophthalmopathy and Graves' hyperthyroidism. TCRdb processed the multiplex PCR reads anew with MiXCR; each CDR3 protein has one entry. This sample yields a few hundred thousand distinct CDR3 sequences, of which under 45% are seen a single time; around 4% belongs to the top ten. The sample taken for sequencing was peripheral blood or thyroid tissue (not recorded which). The receptors originated from an adult man with Graves' hyperthyroidism. The CDR3 runs from the conserved cysteine through the conserved F or W. The D gene is left open where the match is weak. Part of the rows lack a size; the others show once, few, many or a class for expanded clones.

size	V	J	D	DNA	CDR3
.	TRBV30	TRBJ1-1	TRBD1	TGTGCCTGGAGTCCCCTCGGACAGGGGAACACTGAAGCTTTCTTT	CAWSPLGQGNTEAFF
few	TRBV20-1	TRBJ2-3	.	TGCAGTGCTGGGCCTCCTAGAGGCGGTACAGATACGCAGTATTTT	CSAGPPRGGTDTQYF
many	TRBV2	TRBJ1-5	TRBD1	TGTGCCAGCAGGGGGACAGGGGACAGCAATCAGCCCCAGCATTTT	CASRGTGDSNQPQHF
.	TRBV20-1	TRBJ1-5	TRBD1	TGCAGTGCTGGAGCGCTCGGGACAGGGAATCAGCCCCAGCATTTT	CSAGALGTGNQPQHF
.	TRBV29-1	TRBJ1-2	TRBD1	TGCAGCGAGACAGGGGAGGGCTACACCTTC	CSETGEGYTF
.	TRBV10-1	TRBJ1-2	TRBD1	TGCGCCAGCAGTGCCGGGACAGGGTCCCAGGAGGACTATGGCTACACCTTC	CASSAGTGSQEDYGYTF
.	TRBV7-9	TRBJ2-1	TRBD1	TGTGCCAGCAGCTCGGACAGGGGGAATTGGAACAATGAGCAGTTCTTC	CASSSDRGNWNNEQFF
many	TRBV5-8	TRBJ2-7	TRBD1	TGTGCCAGCGAACCGAAGGGGGCGGGCGAGCAGTACTTC	CASEPKGAGEQYF
.	TRBV7-6	TRBJ2-2	.	TGTGCCAGCAGCCCAACAGGGGACACCGGGGGGCTGTTTTTT	CASSPTGDTGGLFF
many	TRBV7-9	TRBJ2-2	.	TGTGCCAGCAGCCCTCCGGAGCGAACCGGGGAGCTGTTTTTT	CASSPPERTGELFF
many	TRBV9	TRBJ2-6	TRBD2	TGTGCCAGCAGTCGGCGGGCTAGCGGTCCTTCTTGGGGGGCCAACGTCCTGACTTTC	CASSRRASGPSWGANVLTF
many	TRBV10-3	TRBJ2-7	.	TGTGCCATCAGTGTCGGGGGATCAATGTCCTACGAGCAGTACTTC	CAISVGGSMSYEQYF
.	TRBV6-1	TRBJ2-3	.	TGTGCCAGCAGGTTAGGGGGGACAGATACGCAGTATTTT	CASRLGGTDTQYF
few	TRBV29-1	TRBJ1-1	.	TGCAGCGTTGCAGGGGAAGCTTTCTTT	CSVAGEAFF
.	TRBV12-5	TRBJ2-2	.	TGTGCTAGTGCTCCTAAGGGGGGGGAGCTGTTTTTT	CASAPKGGELFF
many	TRBV19	TRBJ2-5	TRBD2	TGTGCCAGTAGTATCGCGACCATGGGAGGGGAGACCCAGTACTTC	CASSIATMGGETQYF
few	TRBV7-9	TRBJ2-3	.	TGTGCCAGCAGCTTAGCCCTAGGTCGCACAGATACGCAGTATTTT	CASSLALGRTDTQYF
many	TRBV19	TRBJ1-2	.	TGTGCCAGTAGCACGCCGGGACGGAACTATGGCTACACCTTC	CASSTPGRNYGYTF
.	TRBV20-1	TRBJ1-2	TRBD1	TGCAGTGCCAGGGGGGATAGGGGCTACACCTTC	CSARGDRGYTF
few	TRBV7-7	TRBJ2-3	.	TGTGCTAGCAGCTTTGGGCGGACTGCCACAGATACGCAGTATTTT	CASSFGRTATDTQYF
many	TRBV12-3/TRBV12-4	TRBJ2-7	.	TGTGCCAGCAGCCGTACATTGGAGCAGTACTTC	CASSRTLEQYF
.	TRBV11-2	TRBJ2-7	.	TGTGCCAGCAGCTCCTTTCAGGGACGGGGCCCCTACGAGCAGTACTTC	CASSSFQGRGPYEQYF
.	TRBV5-4	TRBJ2-7	.	TGTGCCAGCAGCTCCTACGGTGGCACCTACGAGCAGTACTTC	CASSSYGGTYEQYF
.	TRBV10-3	TRBJ1-1	.	TGTGCCATCAGCCTCCGGGGAGGGGGCACTGAAGCTTTCTTT	CAISLRGGGTEAFF
many	TRBV10-3	TRBJ1-3	.	TGTGCCACCACAATCAAGAGCTCTGGAAACACCATATATTTT	CATTIKSSGNTIYF
.	TRBV2	TRBJ2-3	.	TGTGCCGGAACCCCCAGCAGCGGGTGGGGCACAGATACGCAGTATTTT	CAGTPSSGWGTDTQYF
.	TRBV12-5	TRBJ1-5	.	TGTGCTAGTGGTACCGGTGGAGGGGGAAGAAGCTTAAATCAGCCCCAGCATTTT	CASGTGGGGRSLNQPQHF
.	TRBV5-4	TRBJ2-5	TRBD1	TGTGCCAGCAGCTTAAGTAGGACAGGGGGCGGATCTGGGGAGACCCAGTACTTC	CASSLSRTGGGSGETQYF
few	TRBV20-1	TRBJ2-3	TRBD1	TGCAGTGCTAACGGGGACAGTGGGTCTAGCACAGATACGCAGTATTTT	CSANGDSGSSTDTQYF
.	TRBV2	TRBJ1-5	.	TGTGCCAGCAGTGAAGCGGGGGGCCAGCCCCAGCATTTT	CASSEAGGQPQHF
.	TRBV25-1	TRBJ2-7	TRBD2	TGTGCTAGAGATTCGACTAGCGGGTCCTACGAGCAGTACTTC	CARDSTSGSYEQYF
many	TRBV7-3	TRBJ2-3	TRBD1	TGTGCCAGCAGCTTAAAAGGGACAGGGTTATCAGATACGCAGTATTTT	CASSLKGTGLSDTQYF
.	TRBV10-3	TRBJ2-7	TRBD2	TGTGCCAGCAGTTCTGGGACTAGCTATACCGATAGGGGATACGAGCAGTACTTC	CASSSGTSYTDRGYEQYF
few	TRBV3-1	TRBJ2-7	TRBD1	TGTGCCAGCAGCTACCCCACAGGGGTGAAGCCCTACGAGCAGTACTTC	CASSYPTGVKPYEQYF
.	TRBV29-1	TRBJ1-3	TRBD1	TGCAGCCCCGGACAGGGGGCTCCGGGAAACACCATATATTTT	CSPGQGAPGNTIYF
.	TRBV7-6	TRBJ2-2	.	TGTGCCAGCAGCTCAAAAATCGCACGGAACACCGGGGAGCTGTTTTTT	CASSSKIARNTGELFF
.	TRBV6-1	TRBJ2-7	.	TGTGCCAGCAGTGAATCCAGGGTCTACGAGCAGTACTTC	CASSESRVYEQYF
once	TRBV20-1	TRBJ2-5	.	TGCAGTGCCCCAAGGGGGGGAATCCAAGAGACCCAGTACTTC	CSAPRGGIQETQYF
.	TRBV11-1	TRBJ2-2	TRBD1	TGTGCCAGCAGCTCCTCTGGAGAGGGGGCCGACACCGGGGAGCTGTTTTTT	CASSSSGEGADTGELFF
many	TRBV25-1	TRBJ2-5	TRBD1	TGTGCCAGCGGTTACAGGGGGGAGACCCAGTACTTC	CASGYRGETQYF
few	TRBV6-6	TRBJ2-7	TRBD2	TGTGCCAGCAGACCACAACTCGGACTAGCGGGAGTCCCAAGGCGCTACGAGCAGTACTTC	CASRPQLGLAGVPRRYEQYF
.	TRBV5-1	TRBJ2-2	.	TGCGCCAGCAGCCCCCAGGGTCCGACCGGGGAGCTGTTTTTT	CASSPQGPTGELFF
.	TRBV6-1	TRBJ1-1	.	TGTGCCAGCAGTTGGGGGGGGATCATGAACACTGAAGCTTTCTTT	CASSWGGIMNTEAFF
.	TRBV12-3/TRBV12-4	TRBJ1-1	.	TGTGCCAGCAGTTACTCGGGCAGGGGCCCCGAAGCTTTCTTT	CASSYSGRGPEAFF
many	TRBV7-9	TRBJ1-2	.	TGTGCCAGCAGCTTTGGGTCCTATGGCTACACCTTC	CASSFGSYGYTF